This record concerns one T cell receptor (beta chain) sequence. Its matching antigen is unknown. The V and J ends lost 5 bases and 0 bases respectively, with 11 bases between them. The CDR3 sequence is 15 residues long. CDR1 is SEHNR and CDR2 is FQNEAQ in the germline V gene (reference sequence). Assay: immunoSEQ multiplex PCR; the TCRdb copy retains only in-frame clones and omits some. This sample has some 2,000 clones; roughly 80% occur once, and the top ten carry more than 25%. This specimen comes from a study of T cells and Merkel cell carcinoma outcomes. The study, taken as a whole, reports: Reportedly, T-cell repertoire with density predicts Merkel cell carcinoma outcomes.

This sequence was found in a human donor with Merkel cell carcinoma. Sequenced input: tumor tissue from Merkel cell carcinoma. V gene TRBV7-9 combines with J gene TRBJ1-3, with D possibly matching TRBD1 (5 bases). Written as DNA, the CDR3 is TGTGCCAGCAGCCCCAGGGTGTACTCTGGAAACACCATATATTTT. Its protein product is CASSPRVYSGNTIYF.